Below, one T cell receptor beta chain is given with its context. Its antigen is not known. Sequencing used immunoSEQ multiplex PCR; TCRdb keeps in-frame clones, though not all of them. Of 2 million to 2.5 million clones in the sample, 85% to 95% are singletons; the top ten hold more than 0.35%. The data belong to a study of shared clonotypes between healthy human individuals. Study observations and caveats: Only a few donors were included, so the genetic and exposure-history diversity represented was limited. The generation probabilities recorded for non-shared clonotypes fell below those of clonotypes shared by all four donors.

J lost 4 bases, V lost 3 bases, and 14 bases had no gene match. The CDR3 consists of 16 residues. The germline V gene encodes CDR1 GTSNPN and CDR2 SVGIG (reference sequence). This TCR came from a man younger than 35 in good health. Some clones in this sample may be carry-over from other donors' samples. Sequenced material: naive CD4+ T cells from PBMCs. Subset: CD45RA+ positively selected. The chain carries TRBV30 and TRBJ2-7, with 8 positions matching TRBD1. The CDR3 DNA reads TGTGCCTGGAGACGACCCTGGGGACAGGAAAGGTACGAGCAGTACTTC. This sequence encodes CAWRRPWGQERYEQYF.